The sequence of this TCR beta chain was determined in a study of blood T cell repertoires in COVID-19. Study overall: T cells, B-cell-depleted T cells, or PBMCs supplied cDNA or gDNA.

Germline V lookup: CDR1 MGHRA, CDR2 YSYEKL. The V end was cut by 0 bases, the J end by 2 bases, with 11 bases between. The CDR3 contains 15 residues. This clone was counted once. Original processing methods: Amplified reference gene primers provided the basis for estimating nucleated cell counts. Sequencing used immunoSEQ multiplex PCR; TCRdb keeps in-frame clones, though not all of them. V, J and clone size reflect that table, while D and trimming were determined from the DNA. The sample contains approximately 85,000 clones, roughly 92% of which appear only once. The chain has TRBV4-1 and TRBJ2-7, with D possibly TRBD1 on 5 matching bases. The sample taken for sequencing was peripheral blood. The source is a woman aged 55-75 years with active COVID-19. The CDR3 sequence: CASSQELTDTYEQYF. In DNA form, the CDR3 reads TGCGCCAGCAGCCAAGAACTGACGGACACCTACGAGCAGTACTTC.